This TCR beta chain stems from a study of blood T cell repertoires in COVID-19. Study context: The cDNA or gDNA used as material had been derived from T cells, B-cell-depleted T cells, or PBMCs.

The protocol was immunoSEQ multiplex PCR, while the TCRdb copy is restricted to in-frame clones and leaves out a portion. The sample includes a few hundred thousand clones, approximately 89% of them seen just once. Deletions cut 4 bases from V and 5 bases from J, with 5 bases between. Germline loops: CDR1 MNHEY, CDR2 SMNVEV (reference sequence). This CDR3 has 12 residues. This clonotype was obtained from a woman aged 70-85 years with COVID-19, enrolled during active disease. The rearrangement uses TRBV27 and TRBJ2-2; D not certain. What was sequenced was peripheral blood. CDR3 bases: TGTGCCAGCAGTTCCCAGACCGGGGAGCTGTTTTTT. Translated: CASSSQTGELFF.